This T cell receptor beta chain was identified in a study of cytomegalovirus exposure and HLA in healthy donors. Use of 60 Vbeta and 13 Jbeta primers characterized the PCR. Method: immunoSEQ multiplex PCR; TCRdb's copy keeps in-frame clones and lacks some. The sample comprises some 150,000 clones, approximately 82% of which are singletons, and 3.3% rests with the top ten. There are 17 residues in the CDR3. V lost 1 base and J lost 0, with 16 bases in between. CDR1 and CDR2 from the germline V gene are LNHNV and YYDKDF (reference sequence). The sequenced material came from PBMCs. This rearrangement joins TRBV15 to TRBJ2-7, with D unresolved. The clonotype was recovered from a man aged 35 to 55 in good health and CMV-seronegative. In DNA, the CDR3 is TGTGCCACCAGCAGAGCCCCTATATCAAAGAGCTCCTACGAGCAGTACTTC. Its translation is CATSRAPISKSSYEQYF. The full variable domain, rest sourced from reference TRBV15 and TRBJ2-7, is DAMVIQNPRYQVTQFGKPVTLSCSQTLNHNVMYWYQQKSSQAPKLLFHYYDKDFNNEADTPDNFQSRRPNTSFCFLDIRSPGLGDTAMYLCATSRAPISKSSYEQYFGPGTRLTVT.